The sequence of this T cell receptor beta chain was determined in a study of blood T cell repertoires in COVID-19. The assay was immunoSEQ multiplex PCR, and TCRdb's table has in-frame clones only and misses some. The table includes about 270,000 clones, approximately 90% detected once. V dropped 2 bases and J dropped 6; count of bases not matched to a gene: 10. Germline V gene data show CDR1 as KGHSH and CDR2 as LQKENI. The CDR3 is 16 amino acids. This clone was picked up one time. The V gene is TRBV18, the J gene TRBJ2-1; 7 bases are shared with TRBD2. The TCR comes from a woman aged 25-40 years with acute COVID-19. Sequencing used PBMCs or T cells enriched from blood (not recorded which). CDR3 in DNA: TGTGCCAGCTCACCAAGGTCGCTAGCGGACGGCAATGAGCAGTTCTTC. Its translation: CASSPRSLADGNEQFF.